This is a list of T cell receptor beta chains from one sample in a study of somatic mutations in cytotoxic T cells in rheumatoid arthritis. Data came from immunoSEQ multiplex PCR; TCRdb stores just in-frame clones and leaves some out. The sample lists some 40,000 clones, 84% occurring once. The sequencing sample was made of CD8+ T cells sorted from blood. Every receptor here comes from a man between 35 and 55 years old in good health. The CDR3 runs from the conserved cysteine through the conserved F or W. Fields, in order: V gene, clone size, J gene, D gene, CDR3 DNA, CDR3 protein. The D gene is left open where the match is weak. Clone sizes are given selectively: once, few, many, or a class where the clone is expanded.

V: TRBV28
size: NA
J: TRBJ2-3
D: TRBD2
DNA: TGTGCCAGCAGTTTCGCGGCGGGGGCAGATACGCAGTATTTT
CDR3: CASSFAAGADTQYF

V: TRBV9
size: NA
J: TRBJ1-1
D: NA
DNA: TGTGCCAGCAGCGTAGGTCTCGGTGGGAACACTGAAGCTTTCTTT
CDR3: CASSVGLGGNTEAFF

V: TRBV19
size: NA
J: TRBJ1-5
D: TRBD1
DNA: TGTGCCAGTATGAGGGACAGGGATCCCGTAGTGGGTCAGCCCCAGCATTTT
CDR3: CASMRDRDPVVGQPQHF

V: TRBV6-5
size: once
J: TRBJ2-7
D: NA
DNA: TGTGCCAGCACCCCAGGAGCGTCCTACGAGCAGTACTTC
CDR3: CASTPGASYEQYF

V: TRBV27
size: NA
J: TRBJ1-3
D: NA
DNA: TGTGCCAGCAGTTTAACACACAGCTCTGGAAACACCATATATTTT
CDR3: CASSLTHSSGNTIYF

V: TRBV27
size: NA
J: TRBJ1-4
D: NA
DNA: TGTGCCAGCAGTTTATTGGGTCTCGCAGGTGAAAAACTGTTTTTT
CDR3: CASSLLGLAGEKLFF

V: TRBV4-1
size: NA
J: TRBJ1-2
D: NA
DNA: TGCGCCACCACAGGGATCGGGAATGGCTACACCTTC
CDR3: CATTGIGNGYTF

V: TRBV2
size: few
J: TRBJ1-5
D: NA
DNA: TGTGCCAGCAGTGAAGGGACAGATAGCAATCAGCCCCAGCATTTT
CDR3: CASSEGTDSNQPQHF

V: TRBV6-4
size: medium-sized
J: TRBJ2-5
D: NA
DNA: TGTGCCAGCAGTCAGTCCGGGACAAACCAAGAGACCCAGTACTTC
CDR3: CASSQSGTNQETQYF

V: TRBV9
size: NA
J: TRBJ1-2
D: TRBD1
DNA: TGTGCCAGCAGCAGTGAACAGGGGGGCGGTGGCTACACCTTC
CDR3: CASSSEQGGGGYTF

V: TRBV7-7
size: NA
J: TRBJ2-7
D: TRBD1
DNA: TGTGCTAGCAGCCCCGGACAGGGGGCCTACGAGCAGTACTTC
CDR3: CASSPGQGAYEQYF

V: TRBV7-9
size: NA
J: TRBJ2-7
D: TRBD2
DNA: TGTGCCAGCAGCCCGGGACTAGCAAGATTCGACGAGCAGTACTTC
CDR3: CASSPGLARFDEQYF

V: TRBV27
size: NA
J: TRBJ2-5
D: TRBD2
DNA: TGTGCCAGCAGTTCCTTAGCGGGAGCAGAGACCCAGTACTTC
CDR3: CASSSLAGAETQYF

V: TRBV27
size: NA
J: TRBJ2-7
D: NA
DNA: TGTGCCAGCAGTTTATCGGGGGGACCTTTGGAGCAGTACTTC
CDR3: CASSLSGGPLEQYF

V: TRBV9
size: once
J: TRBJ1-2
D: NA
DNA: TGTGCCAGCAGCGTAGGGAGCGTCAGGGTAGGGGGTAACTATGGCTACACCTTC
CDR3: CASSVGSVRVGGNYGYTF

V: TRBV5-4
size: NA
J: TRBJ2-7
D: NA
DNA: TGTGCCAGCAGCTTGGTAGGGGGCGAGCAGTACTTC
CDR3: CASSLVGGEQYF

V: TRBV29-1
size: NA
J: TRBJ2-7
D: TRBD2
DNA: TGCAGCGTGACTAGCGGGAGCAACGAGCAGTACTTC
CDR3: CSVTSGSNEQYF

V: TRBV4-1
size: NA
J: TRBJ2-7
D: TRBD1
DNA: TGCGCCAGCAGCCAAGATGGGGGGGGACAGGGGGCGTTCGAGCAGTACTTC
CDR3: CASSQDGGGQGAFEQYF

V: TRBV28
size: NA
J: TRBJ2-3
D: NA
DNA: TGTGCCAGCAGTTTAGACCCGAACGGAGATACGCAGTATTTT
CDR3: CASSLDPNGDTQYF

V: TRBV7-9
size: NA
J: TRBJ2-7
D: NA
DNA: TGTGCCAGCAGCAGTGGGACTGATTACTCCTACGAGCAGTACTTC
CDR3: CASSSGTDYSYEQYF

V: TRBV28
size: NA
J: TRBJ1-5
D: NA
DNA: TGTGCCAGCAGTTTACCCGTGATAGAGCCCCAGCATTTT
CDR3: CASSLPVIEPQHF

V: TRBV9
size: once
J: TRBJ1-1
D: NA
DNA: TGTGCCAGCAGCACTGGCACTGAAGCTTTCTTT
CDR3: CASSTGTEAFF

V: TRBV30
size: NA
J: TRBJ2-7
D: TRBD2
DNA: TGTGCCTGGAGTATACTAGCGGGAGGCACGTCCTACGAGCAGTACTTC
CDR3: CAWSILAGGTSYEQYF

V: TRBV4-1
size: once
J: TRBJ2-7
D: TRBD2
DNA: TGCGCCAGCAGCCAAGGGACTAGCGGGAGTAGGGGGCAGTACTTC
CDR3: CASSQGTSGSRGQYF

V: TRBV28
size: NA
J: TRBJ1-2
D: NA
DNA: TGTGCCAGCACCTCCTCCATTCATTATGGCTACACCTTC
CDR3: CASTSSIHYGYTF

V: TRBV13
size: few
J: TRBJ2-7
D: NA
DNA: TGTGCCAGCAGCTCCGGGACAGCGGGCTACGAGCAGTACTTC
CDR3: CASSSGTAGYEQYF

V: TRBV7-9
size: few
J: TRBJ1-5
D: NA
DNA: TGTGCCAGCAGCGACGGCACCAATCAGCCCCAGCATTTT
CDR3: CASSDGTNQPQHF

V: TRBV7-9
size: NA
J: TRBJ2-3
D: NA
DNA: TGTGCCAGCAGCTTAGCGGAAGATACGCAGTATTTT
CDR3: CASSLAEDTQYF

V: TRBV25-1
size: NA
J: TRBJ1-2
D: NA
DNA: TGTGCCAGCAGTGATCAGTCGGGCTACACCTTC
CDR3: CASSDQSGYTF

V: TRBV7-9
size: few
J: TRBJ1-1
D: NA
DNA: TGTGCCAGCAGCGGAGACAGCTTAGAAGCTTTCTTT
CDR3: CASSGDSLEAFF